The 2 T cell receptor beta chains below come from one sample, sequenced in a study of breast tumors, draining lymph nodes, adjacent tissues. TCRdb passed the multiplex PCR reads through MiXCR, listing each CDR3 protein once. The data hold 200,000 to 300,000 distinct CDR3 sequences, with 30% to 35% observed a single time. Breast cancer patients provided tissue from their axillary draining lymph nodes. The sequencing input was axillary lymph node tissue. These receptors were taken from a female donor with breast cancer. Some clones in this sample may be carry-over from other donors' samples.

This clonotype was counted ten times or more. This chain joins TRBV10-3 and TRBJ1-5; no definite D call. Trimming left V 4 bases short and J 0 bases short, with 10 bases between. The CDR3 is made up of 15 amino acids. Germline V lookup: CDR1 ENHRY, CDR2 SYGVKD. The CDR3 protein is CAISASLDSNQPQHF. The DNA for the CDR3 is TGTGCCATCAGTGCCTCCCTCGATAGCAATCAGCCCCAGCATTTT.

Concerning this clonotype: This may stem from a read error, because a much larger clone lies one nucleotide away. This CDR3 is missing its conserved last phenylalanine or tryptophan, likely due to a read error. The CDR3 sequence is CASRARDTRSYGYTI. The CDR3 DNA sequence: TGTGCCAGCAGAGCAAGGGACACCCGAAGTTATGGCTACACCATC. The chain links TRBV10-3 to TRBJ1-2; D perhaps matches TRBD1 (6 bases). This CDR3 contains 15 residues. Germline V CDR1 and CDR2: ENHRY, SYGVKD. The ends were cut back, 10 bases at V and 5 bases at J, with 23 bases in the middle.